This TCR beta chain was sequenced in a study of vaccination effects on CD4 cells after COVID-19 (dated by TCRdb to 2022 to 2024). Turning to the overall study: Participants received two doses of either the BNT162b2 or the mRNA-1273 mRNA SARS-CoV-2 vaccine. Pre-vaccine samples were drawn from a couple of convalescent patients 16 days and one week before the first dose, at 142 and 148 days after COVID-19 diagnosis. In the study, cultures from other donors were sequenced using the Oncomine TCR Beta short-read assay on an Illumina iSeq 100. In both COVID-19 convalescent patients and infection-naive vaccine recipients, the study compared SARS-CoV-2 spike-specific CD4+ TCR repertoires from before mRNA vaccination with those from after it. A total of ten to eleven COVID-19 convalescent patients and several SARS-CoV-2-naive healthy vaccine recipients were included in the full study. What the research found in general, with its limitations: Among convalescent patients, the spike-reactive repertoire after vaccination was made up mainly of new vaccine-induced clones that were largely distinct from the clones induced by infection. Limitations of the study were the small number of convalescent patients and the absence of early post-infection timepoints. Marked clonal contraction was observed in both infection-induced and vaccine-induced clones at late post-vaccination timepoints, consistent with waning T cell responses.

About this clone itself: Its antigen is unknown. No quality values exist for individual bases; no much larger clone is one base distant.

The ViraFEST assay stimulated PBMC with viral peptide pools and then used TCR sequencing to identify antigen-specific CD4+ T cell clonotypes by expansion. After 10 to 11 days of culture, CD4+ T cells were isolated with the EasySep CD4+ T cell isolation kit. Convalescent patients had PCR-confirmed SARS-CoV-2 infection between March and December 2020, before Alpha, Beta and Delta variants emerged in the United States. Two million PBMC per well were cultured in IMDM with roughly 5% human AB serum, 8.5 to 10 IU/ml IL-2 and gentamicin, plus 10 ug/ml peptides. An HIV-1 Nef peptide pool was used as the negative control culture condition. Half of the culture medium was replaced with fresh IL-2-containing medium on days 3 and 7. Unless noted otherwise, every peptide stimulation condition was grown in triplicate wells. PBMC were separated from whole blood using Ficoll-Paque Plus gradient centrifugation and were then either cryopreserved at -140C or used fresh. The QIAamp micro DNA kit was used to extract genomic DNA from the cultured CD4+ T cells.

Preparation of the library involved the immunoSEQ multiplex PCR assay. DNA from the CD4+ T cells that had been cultured and isolated underwent TCR beta CDR3 sequencing. The paper's processing steps were these. The analysis removed non-productive TCR sequences, trimmed reads to the CDR3 region, and retained only CDR3s that were 7 or more amino acids long. Antigen-specific clonotypes were identified with the MANAFEST web app by comparing expansion in peptide wells against reference cultures. Positive clones required FDR<0.05 expansion versus reference and all other wells, odds ratio above 5, and frequency above 0.1% in two replicate wells. A clonotype was called cross-reactive if it was significantly expanded both in SARS-CoV-2 spike wells and in at least one common cold coronavirus spike condition. Using the stringdist R package, CDR3 similarity was measured by Levenshtein distance, and unrooted trees were constructed with ape in R 3.6.1. TCRdb provides this immuneACCESS table in a form limited to in-frame rearrangements. Some clones are lacking; in checked studies, under half of them reflect an unresolved V gene, and why the rest are absent is not known. V and J calls and clone size are given by that table; D and trimming were obtained from the DNA. The sample table contains approximately 70,000 clones; only one count was recorded for around 72% of them. Of the sample, over 4.5% falls within the top ten clones.

V has 3 bases trimmed and J has 5 bases trimmed; junction bases matching no gene number 12. The CDR3 sequence holds 16 residues, the cysteine and phenylalanine included. Only CDR3 DNA remains: 48 bases, in frame from the first base. The germline V gene (reference sequence) supplies CDR1 LGHDT and CDR2 YNNKEL. The source of this sequence is a human donor who had a prior SARS-CoV-2 infection. The specimen was CD4+ T cells from PBMCs cultured with HIV peptides, collected before COVID-19 vaccination. Taken with the paper, the label for cell subset or site translates to: HIV-1 Nef peptide pool negative control/reference culture. Recombination joined TRBV3-1 (or the pseudogene TRBV3-2) with TRBJ1-2; 7 central bases correspond to TRBD1. The nucleotides are TGTGCCAGCAGCCACACAGAGGGGGCGCGGGGGTATGGCTACACCTTC. Translated, this is CASSHTEGARGYGYTF.